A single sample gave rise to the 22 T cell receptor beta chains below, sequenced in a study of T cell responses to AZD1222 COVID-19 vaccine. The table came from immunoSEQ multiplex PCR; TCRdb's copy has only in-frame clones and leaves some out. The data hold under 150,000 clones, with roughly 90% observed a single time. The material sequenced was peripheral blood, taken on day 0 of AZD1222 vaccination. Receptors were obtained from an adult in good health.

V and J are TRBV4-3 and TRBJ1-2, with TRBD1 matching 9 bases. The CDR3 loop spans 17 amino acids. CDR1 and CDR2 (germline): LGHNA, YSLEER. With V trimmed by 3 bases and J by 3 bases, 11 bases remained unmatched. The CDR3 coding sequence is TGCGCCAGCAGCCACAGGGTCCCGGGACAGGGCCACTATGGCTACACCTTC. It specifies CASSHRVPGQGHYGYTF.

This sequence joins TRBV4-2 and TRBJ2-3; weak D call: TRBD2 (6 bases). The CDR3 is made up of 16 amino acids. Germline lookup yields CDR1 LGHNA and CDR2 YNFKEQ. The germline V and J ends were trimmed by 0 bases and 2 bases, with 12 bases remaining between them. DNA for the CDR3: TGTGCCAGCAGCCAAGATGTACTAGCCTCCACAGATACGCAGTATTTT. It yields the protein CASSQDVLASTDTQYF.

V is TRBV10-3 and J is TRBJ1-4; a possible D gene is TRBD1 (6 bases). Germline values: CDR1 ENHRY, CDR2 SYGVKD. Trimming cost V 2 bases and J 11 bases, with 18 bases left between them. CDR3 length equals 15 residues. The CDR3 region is CAISEKGGSGGKLFF. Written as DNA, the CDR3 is TGTGCCATCAGTGAGAAAGGGGGGAGCGGGGGGAAACTGTTTTTT.

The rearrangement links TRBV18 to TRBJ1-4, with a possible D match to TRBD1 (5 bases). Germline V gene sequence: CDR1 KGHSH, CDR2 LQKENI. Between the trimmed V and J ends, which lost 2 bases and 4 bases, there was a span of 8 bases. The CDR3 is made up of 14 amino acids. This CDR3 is CASSPNTGNEKLFF. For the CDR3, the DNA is TGTGCCAGCTCACCAAACACAGGTAATGAAAAACTGTTTTTT. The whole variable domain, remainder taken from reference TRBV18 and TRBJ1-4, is NAGVMQNPRHLVRRRGQEARLRCSPMKGHSHVYWYRQLPEEGLKFMVYLQKENIIDESGMPKERFSAEFPKEGPSILRIQQVVRGDSAAYFCASSPNTGNEKLFFGSGTQLSVL.

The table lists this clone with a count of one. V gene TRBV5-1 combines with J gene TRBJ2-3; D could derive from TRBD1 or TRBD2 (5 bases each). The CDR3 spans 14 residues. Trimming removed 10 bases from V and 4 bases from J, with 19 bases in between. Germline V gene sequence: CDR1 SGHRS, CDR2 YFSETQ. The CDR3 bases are TGCGCCTCTATGTGGGGGAAGACCTCAGATACGCAGTATTTT. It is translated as CASMWGKTSDTQYF.

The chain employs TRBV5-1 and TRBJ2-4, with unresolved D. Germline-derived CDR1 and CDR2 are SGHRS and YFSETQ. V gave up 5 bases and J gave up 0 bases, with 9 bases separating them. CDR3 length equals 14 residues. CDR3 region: CASSLDGAKNIQYF. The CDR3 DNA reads TGCGCCAGCAGTCTGGACGGAGCCAAAAACATTCAGTACTTC.

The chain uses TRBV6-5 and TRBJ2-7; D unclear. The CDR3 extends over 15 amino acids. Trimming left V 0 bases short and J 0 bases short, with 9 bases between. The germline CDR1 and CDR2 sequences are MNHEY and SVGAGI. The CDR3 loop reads CASSYSTPASYEQYF. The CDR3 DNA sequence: TGTGCCAGCAGTTACTCGACTCCTGCCTCCTACGAGCAGTACTTC.

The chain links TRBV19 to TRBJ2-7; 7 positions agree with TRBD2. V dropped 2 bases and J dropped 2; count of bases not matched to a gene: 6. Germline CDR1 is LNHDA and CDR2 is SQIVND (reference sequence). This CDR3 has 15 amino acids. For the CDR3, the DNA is TGTGCCAGTAGTATAAGTACTAGCGCTACCTACGAGCAGTACTTC. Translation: CASSISTSATYEQYF.

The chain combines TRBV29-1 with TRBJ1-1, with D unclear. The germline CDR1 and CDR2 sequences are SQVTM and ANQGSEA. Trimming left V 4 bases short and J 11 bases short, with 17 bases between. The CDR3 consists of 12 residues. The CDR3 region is CSVGGTYNVAFF. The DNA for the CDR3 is TGCAGCGTTGGCGGTACATATAATGTGGCTTTCTTT.

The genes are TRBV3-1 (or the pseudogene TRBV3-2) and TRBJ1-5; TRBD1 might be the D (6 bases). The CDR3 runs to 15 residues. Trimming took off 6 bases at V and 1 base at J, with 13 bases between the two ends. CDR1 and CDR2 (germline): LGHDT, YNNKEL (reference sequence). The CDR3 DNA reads TGTGCCAGCAGTCCCAGGGGCGAAAGCAATCAGCCCCAGCATTTT. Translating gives CASSPRGESNQPQHF.

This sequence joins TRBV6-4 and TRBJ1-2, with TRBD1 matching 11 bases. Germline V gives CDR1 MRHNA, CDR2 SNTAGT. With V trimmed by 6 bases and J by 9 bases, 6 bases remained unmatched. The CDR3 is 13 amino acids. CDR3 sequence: CASSQGTGGSYTF. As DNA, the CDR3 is TGTGCCAGCAGCCAAGGGACAGGGGGAAGCTACACCTTC.

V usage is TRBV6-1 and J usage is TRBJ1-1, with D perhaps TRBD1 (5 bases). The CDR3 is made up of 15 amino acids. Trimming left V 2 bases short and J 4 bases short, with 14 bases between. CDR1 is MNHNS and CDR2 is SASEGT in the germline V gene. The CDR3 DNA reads TGTGCCAGCAGTGAACGTAAGGGACTTGGCACTGAAGCTTTCTTT. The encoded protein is CASSERKGLGTEAFF.

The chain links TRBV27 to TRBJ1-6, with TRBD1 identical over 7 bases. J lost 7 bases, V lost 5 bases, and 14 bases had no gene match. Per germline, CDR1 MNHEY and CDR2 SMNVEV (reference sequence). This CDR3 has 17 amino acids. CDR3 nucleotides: TGTGCCAGCAGTCGAGGCCCCCCCGGGACAGCAAATTCACCCCTCCACTTT. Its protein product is CASSRGPPGTANSPLHF.

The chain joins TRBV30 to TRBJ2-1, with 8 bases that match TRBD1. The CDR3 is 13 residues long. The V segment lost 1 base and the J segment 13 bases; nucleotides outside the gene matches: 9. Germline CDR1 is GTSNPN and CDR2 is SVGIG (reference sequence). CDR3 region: CAWSAYQGAVQFF. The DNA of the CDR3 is TGTGCCTGGAGTGCCTATCAGGGGGCGGTACAGTTCTTC.

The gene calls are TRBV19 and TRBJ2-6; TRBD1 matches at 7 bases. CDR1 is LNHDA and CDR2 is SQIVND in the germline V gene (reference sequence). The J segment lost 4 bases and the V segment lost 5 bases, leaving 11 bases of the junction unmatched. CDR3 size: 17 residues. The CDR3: CASSARTGGAGANVLTF. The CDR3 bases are TGTGCCAGTAGTGCCCGGACAGGTGGCGCCGGGGCCAACGTCCTGACTTTC. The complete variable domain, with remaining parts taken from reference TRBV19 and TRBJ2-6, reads DGGITQSPKYLFRKEGQNVTLSCEQNLNHDAMYWYRQDPGQGLRLIYYSQIVNDFQKGDIAEGYSVSREKKESFPLTVTSAQKNPTAFYLCASSARTGGAGANVLTFGAGSRLTVL.

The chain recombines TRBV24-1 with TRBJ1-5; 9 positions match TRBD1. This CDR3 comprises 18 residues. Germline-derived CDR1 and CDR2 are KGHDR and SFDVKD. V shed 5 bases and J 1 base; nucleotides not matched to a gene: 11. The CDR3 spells CATSGFLPGQGSNQPQHF. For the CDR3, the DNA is TGTGCCACCAGTGGTTTCTTACCGGGACAGGGAAGCAATCAGCCCCAGCATTTT.

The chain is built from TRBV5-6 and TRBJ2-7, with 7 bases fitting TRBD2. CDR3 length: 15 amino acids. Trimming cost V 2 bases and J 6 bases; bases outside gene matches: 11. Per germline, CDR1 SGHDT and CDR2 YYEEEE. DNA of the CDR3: TGTGCCAGCAGCTTTCGTAGCGGGCTGCCTCGCGAGCAGTACTTC. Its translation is CASSFRSGLPREQYF.

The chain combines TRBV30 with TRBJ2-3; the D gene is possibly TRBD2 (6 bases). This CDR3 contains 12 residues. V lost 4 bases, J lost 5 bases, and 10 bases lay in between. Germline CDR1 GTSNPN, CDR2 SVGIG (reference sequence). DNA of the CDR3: TGTGCCTGGAACGGGAGAAAAGATACGCAGTATTTT. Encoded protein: CAWNGRKDTQYF. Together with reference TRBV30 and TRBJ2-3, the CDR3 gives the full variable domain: SQTIHQWPATLVQPVGSPLSLECTVEGTSNPNLYWYRQAAGRGLQLLFYSVGIGQISSEVPQNLSASRPQDRQFILSSKKLLLSDSGFYLCAWNGRKDTQYFGPGTRLTVL.

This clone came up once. The CDR3 here is CASSLSYTGGTEAFF. The CDR3 coding sequence is TGTGCCAGCAGCCTCTCCTATACAGGGGGAACTGAAGCTTTCTTT. The chain joins TRBV11-3 to TRBJ1-1, with TRBD1 matching over 8 bases. V lost 5 bases and J lost 5; bases outside the gene matches: 10. The CDR3 totals 15 residues. Germline CDR1 is SGHNT and CDR2 is YENEEA.

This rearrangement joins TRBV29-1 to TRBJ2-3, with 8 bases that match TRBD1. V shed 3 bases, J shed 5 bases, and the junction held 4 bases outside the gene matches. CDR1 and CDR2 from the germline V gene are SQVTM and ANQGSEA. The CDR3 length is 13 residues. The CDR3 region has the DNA TGCAGCGTTGAGGGACAGGAGGGAGATACGCAGTATTTT. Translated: CSVEGQEGDTQYF.

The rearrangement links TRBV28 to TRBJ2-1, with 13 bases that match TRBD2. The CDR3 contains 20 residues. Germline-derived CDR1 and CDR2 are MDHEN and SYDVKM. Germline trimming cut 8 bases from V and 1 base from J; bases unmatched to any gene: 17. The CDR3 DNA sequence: TGTGCCAGCCAGACCTGGTCCGGGACTAGCGGGATGAGATCCTACAATGAGCAGTTCTTC. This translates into CASQTWSGTSGMRSYNEQFF.

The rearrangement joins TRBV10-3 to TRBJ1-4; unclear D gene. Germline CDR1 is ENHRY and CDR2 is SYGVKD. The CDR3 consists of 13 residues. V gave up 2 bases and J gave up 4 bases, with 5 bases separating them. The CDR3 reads CAISEIGNEKLFF. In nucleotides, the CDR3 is TGTGCCATCAGTGAGATAGGTAATGAAAAACTGTTTTTT.